What follows are 8 T cell receptor beta chains derived from one specimen sequenced in a study of blood T cell repertoires in COVID-19. TCRdb's table, derived via immunoSEQ multiplex PCR, lists solely in-frame clones and lacks some. The sample has 170,000 or so clones, around nine tenths seen once. Material: peripheral blood. Receptors originate from a woman between 18 and 29 years old who had recovered from COVID-19.

In this sample, this clone turned up once. Other DNA sequences of this sample code for an identical CDR3. The chain is built from TRBV9 and TRBJ1-2; weak D call: TRBD1 (6 bases). Trimming took off 3 bases at V and 3 bases at J, with 15 bases between the two ends. The germline gives CDR1 SGDLS, CDR2 YYNGEE. The CDR3 runs to 15 residues. The CDR3 protein is CASSAEQGKHYGYTF. CDR3 DNA: TGTGCCAGCAGCGCAGAGCAGGGGAAACACTATGGCTACACCTTC.

The CDR3 sequence: CASSQEPGRGSPLHF. The CDR3 region has the DNA TGCGCCAGCAGCCAAGAGCCAGGTCGGGGGTCACCCCTCCACTTT. The chain is built from TRBV4-1 and TRBJ1-6; D is perhaps TRBD1 (5 bases). This CDR3 has 15 amino acids. Trimming shortened V by 0 bases and J by 10 bases, and 13 bases separated the two germline ends. The germline V gene encodes CDR1 MGHRA and CDR2 YSYEKL.

J is TRBJ1-6 and V is TRBV28; D perhaps matches TRBD1 (6 bases). CDR3 size: 15 residues. CDR1 and CDR2 from the germline V gene are MDHEN and SYDVKM. V dropped 3 bases and J dropped 6 bases, with 12 bases sitting between them. This CDR3 reads CASSLDSRVNSPLHF. The CDR3 DNA is TGTGCCAGCAGTTTGGACAGCAGAGTTAATTCACCCCTCCACTTT.

Here the CDR3 DNA reads TGTGCCAGCATGAGACAGTCCACAGATACGCAGTATTTT. This gives the protein CASMRQSTDTQYF. This rearrangement joins TRBV5-6 to TRBJ2-3; the D gene is possibly TRBD1 (5 bases). The germline CDR1 and CDR2 sequences are SGHDT and YYEEEE. The CDR3 totals 13 residues. Trimming took 6 bases from V and 2 from J, leaving 10 bases between them.

This clone occurred a few times. The rearrangement joins TRBV2 to TRBJ1-2; unclear D gene. This CDR3 has 16 residues. Trimming stripped 7 bases from V and 0 bases from J, with 18 bases between. Germline-derived CDR1 and CDR2 are SNHLY and FYNNEI. The CDR3 nucleotides read TGTGCCAGCAATTTCCGGGAAACTAACCCTAACTATGGCTACACCTTC. Its translation is CASNFRETNPNYGYTF.

CDR3 amino acids: CASSIRGPSNQPQHF. The DNA of the CDR3 is TGTGCCAGTAGTATCCGTGGGCCGAGCAATCAGCCCCAGCATTTT. The chain uses TRBV19 and TRBJ1-5; D gene ambiguous. CDR3 length equals 15 residues. Germline CDR1 and CDR2: LNHDA and SQIVND (reference sequence). Trimming pared 3 bases from V and 1 base from J, leaving 10 bases between.

CDR3: CASSIGPGQGAYEQYF. The CDR3 DNA reads as TGTGCCAGTAGTATAGGACCGGGACAGGGGGCCTACGAGCAGTACTTC. The chain couples TRBV19 to TRBJ2-7; 11 nucleotides match TRBD1. Germline-derived CDR1 and CDR2 are LNHDA and SQIVND (reference sequence). This CDR3 has 16 amino acids. Unmatched junction bases numbered 4, after V lost 1 base and J lost 2 bases.

This clone was seen only once. The genes are TRBV12-3 or TRBV12-4 and TRBJ1-4; 8 bases align to TRBD1. This CDR3 contains 13 residues. V trimming: 8 bases; J trimming: 5 bases; junction bases outside the gene matches: 4. The CDR3 nucleotides are TGTGCCAGCCGGCGGACAGGGAATGAAAAACTGTTTTTT. It specifies CASRRTGNEKLFF.